These T cell receptor beta chains were read from a single sample in a study of patients and donors after allogeneic stem cell transplantation. TCRdb called the RT-PCR reads again in MiXCR, with one record for every CDR3 protein. The sample includes about 960,000 distinct CDR3 sequences, under 20% of them seen just once. The sequenced sample was blood, either unsorted or a sorted T cell fraction (not recorded which). The receptors were sampled from a human donor who was either an allogeneic HSCT recipient or a stem cell or donor lymphocyte infusion donor (not recorded which). It is not recorded whose cells these are; they may come from a transplant donor. Each CDR3 is given with its conserved first and last residue. A D gene is named only where the DNA matches it firmly. A row's size may be missing; if present it is once, few, many or a size class.

J gene: TRBJ2-7
D gene: NA
clone size: few
V gene: TRBV24-1
CDR3 protein: CATSWGTAEQYF
CDR3 DNA: TGTGCCACCAGCTGGGGGACGGCCGAGCAGTACTTC

J gene: TRBJ2-7
D gene: TRBD2
clone size: NA
V gene: TRBV15
CDR3 protein: CATSRDPGTSGRGYEQYF
CDR3 DNA: TGTGCCACCAGCAGAGATCCAGGGACTAGCGGGAGGGGCTACGAGCAGTACTTC

J gene: TRBJ2-7
D gene: TRBD1
clone size: few
V gene: TRBV12-3/TRBV12-4
CDR3 protein: CASSQRRDRDEQYF
CDR3 DNA: TGTGCCAGCAGCCAAAGGCGGGACAGGGACGAGCAGTACTTC

J gene: TRBJ2-1
D gene: TRBD2
clone size: few
V gene: TRBV27
CDR3 protein: CASSLAGGQVHEQFF
CDR3 DNA: TGTGCCAGCAGTTTAGCGGGGGGGCAGGTTCACGAGCAGTTCTTC

J gene: TRBJ2-1
D gene: TRBD2
clone size: NA
V gene: TRBV18
CDR3 protein: CASSPSGPGRGNEQFF
CDR3 DNA: TGTGCCAGCTCACCATCGGGACCAGGGAGGGGTAATGAGCAGTTCTTC

J gene: TRBJ2-3
D gene: NA
clone size: few
V gene: TRBV5-1
CDR3 protein: CASSLANFSTSRHTQYF
CDR3 DNA: TGCGCCAGCAGCTTGGCCAATTTCTCGACTAGTAGGCATACGCAGTATTTT

J gene: TRBJ1-2
D gene: NA
clone size: many
V gene: TRBV10-3
CDR3 protein: CAITLTPLFGGYTF
CDR3 DNA: TGTGCCATCACCCTGACACCCTTATTTGGTGGCTACACCTTC

J gene: TRBJ2-2
D gene: TRBD1
clone size: NA
V gene: TRBV5-1
CDR3 protein: CASSLGTGMNTGELFF
CDR3 DNA: TGCGCCAGCAGCTTGGGGACAGGGATGAACACCGGGGAGCTGTTTTTT

J gene: TRBJ2-7
D gene: TRBD1
clone size: NA
V gene: TRBV29-1
CDR3 protein: CSVVDRGHKGAEQYF
CDR3 DNA: TGCAGCGTTGTTGACAGGGGGCACAAGGGGGCCGAGCAGTACTTC

J gene: TRBJ2-4
D gene: NA
clone size: NA
V gene: TRBV5-1
CDR3 protein: CASSLGEVSENIQYF
CDR3 DNA: TGCGCCAGCAGCTTGGGGGAGGTATCCGAAAACATTCAGTACTTC

J gene: TRBJ2-2
D gene: NA
clone size: NA
V gene: TRBV20-1
CDR3 protein: CSARDLRGGANTGELFF
CDR3 DNA: TGCAGTGCTAGAGATCTGAGGGGTGGTGCGAACACCGGGGAGCTGTTTTTT

J gene: TRBJ2-4
D gene: TRBD1
clone size: few
V gene: TRBV4-2
CDR3 protein: CASSQTDRSETRIAKNIQYF
CDR3 DNA: TGTGCCAGCAGCCAAACGGACAGGTCCGAAACCCGGATAGCCAAAAACATTCAGTACTTC

J gene: TRBJ1-1
D gene: NA
clone size: many
V gene: TRBV4-1
CDR3 protein: CASSQVGLRTEAFF
CDR3 DNA: TGCGCCAGCAGCCAGGTCGGACTTAGGACTGAAGCTTTCTTT

J gene: TRBJ1-1
D gene: NA
clone size: NA
V gene: TRBV24-1
CDR3 protein: CATSDSGRGKNTEAFF
CDR3 DNA: TGTGCCACCAGTGATTCGGGCAGGGGAAAGAACACTGAAGCTTTCTTT

J gene: TRBJ1-5
D gene: NA
clone size: NA
V gene: TRBV20-1
CDR3 protein: CSAKGTNSNQPQHF
CDR3 DNA: TGCAGTGCGAAAGGGACTAATAGCAATCAGCCCCAGCATTTT

J gene: TRBJ2-2
D gene: NA
clone size: few
V gene: TRBV7-7
CDR3 protein: CASSYPSGELFF
CDR3 DNA: TGTGCCAGCAGCTACCCTAGTGGGGAGCTGTTTTTT

J gene: TRBJ2-1
D gene: TRBD1
clone size: many
V gene: TRBV24-1
CDR3 protein: CATSVGQGYNEQFF
CDR3 DNA: TGTGCCACCAGTGTGGGACAGGGATACAATGAGCAGTTCTTC

J gene: TRBJ2-1
D gene: TRBD2
clone size: few
V gene: TRBV10-3
CDR3 protein: CAIRDPGTTYDEQFF
CDR3 DNA: TGTGCCATCAGGGACCCCGGGACTACTTACGATGAGCAGTTCTTC

J gene: TRBJ1-6
D gene: NA
clone size: NA
V gene: TRBV7-2
CDR3 protein: CASSPWTVQSPLHF
CDR3 DNA: TGTGCCAGCAGCCCATGGACAGTCCAATCACCCCTCCACTTT

J gene: TRBJ1-1
D gene: NA
clone size: few
V gene: TRBV12-3/TRBV12-4
CDR3 protein: CASSLGPGWAEAFF
CDR3 DNA: TGTGCCAGCAGTTTGGGCCCGGGGTGGGCTGAAGCTTTCTTT

J gene: TRBJ2-7
D gene: NA
clone size: NA
V gene: TRBV11-1
CDR3 protein: CASSLLGDTFYEQYF
CDR3 DNA: TGTGCCAGCAGCTTATTAGGGGACACTTTTTACGAGCAGTACTTC

J gene: TRBJ2-1
D gene: TRBD1
clone size: NA
V gene: TRBV28
CDR3 protein: CASSLVGDSHYNEQFF
CDR3 DNA: TGTGCCAGCAGTTTAGTCGGGGACAGCCACTACAATGAGCAGTTCTTC

J gene: TRBJ2-6
D gene: NA
clone size: NA
V gene: TRBV24-1
CDR3 protein: CATSDETVSGANVLTF
CDR3 DNA: TGTGCCACCAGTGACGAAACAGTCTCTGGGGCCAACGTCCTGACTTTC

J gene: TRBJ2-7
D gene: NA
clone size: few
V gene: TRBV20-1
CDR3 protein: CSALMRGRDEQYF
CDR3 DNA: TGCAGTGCCCTAATGAGAGGGCGGGACGAGCAGTACTTC

J gene: TRBJ1-5
D gene: NA
clone size: few
V gene: TRBV6-1
CDR3 protein: CASGSAPANQPQHF
CDR3 DNA: TGTGCCAGCGGAAGTGCCCCGGCAAATCAGCCCCAGCATTTT

J gene: TRBJ2-1
D gene: NA
clone size: few
V gene: TRBV12-3/TRBV12-4
CDR3 protein: CASSFLVEQFF
CDR3 DNA: TGTGCCAGCAGTTTCCTAGTTGAGCAGTTCTTC

J gene: TRBJ2-5
D gene: TRBD1
clone size: NA
V gene: TRBV29-1
CDR3 protein: CSVELQTGTLGETQYF
CDR3 DNA: TGCAGCGTTGAACTGCAGACAGGGACCCTTGGAGAGACCCAGTACTTC

J gene: TRBJ1-4
D gene: TRBD1
clone size: few
V gene: TRBV12-3/TRBV12-4
CDR3 protein: CASSLKDPGTGGEKLFF
CDR3 DNA: TGTGCCAGCAGTTTAAAGGACCCCGGGACAGGTGGTGAAAAACTGTTTTTT

J gene: TRBJ1-3
D gene: NA
clone size: NA
V gene: TRBV7-3
CDR3 protein: CASSLGGYPGNTIYF
CDR3 DNA: TGTGCCAGCAGCTTGGGGGGCTACCCTGGAAACACCATATATTTT

J gene: TRBJ2-7
D gene: TRBD1
clone size: NA
V gene: TRBV2
CDR3 protein: CASSLSSPRDRTYEQYF
CDR3 DNA: TGTGCCAGCAGCCTTTCCTCACCCCGGGACAGAACCTACGAGCAGTACTTC

J gene: TRBJ1-5
D gene: TRBD1
clone size: few
V gene: TRBV6-1
CDR3 protein: CASSDATGGNRPQHF
CDR3 DNA: TGTGCCAGCAGTGACGCGACAGGGGGAAATCGGCCCCAGCATTTT

J gene: TRBJ2-3
D gene: NA
clone size: few
V gene: TRBV5-1
CDR3 protein: CASSLGVKGSTDTQYF
CDR3 DNA: TGCGCCAGCAGCTTGGGGGTGAAGGGGTCCACAGATACGCAGTATTTT

J gene: TRBJ1-5
D gene: NA
clone size: many
V gene: TRBV5-1
CDR3 protein: CASSLGQGGQPQHF
CDR3 DNA: TGCGCCAGCAGCTTGGGGCAGGGTGGTCAGCCCCAGCATTTT

J gene: TRBJ2-2
D gene: TRBD1
clone size: few
V gene: TRBV5-6
CDR3 protein: CASSLGTGPNTGELFF
CDR3 DNA: TGTGCCAGCAGCCTTGGGACAGGGCCGAACACCGGGGAGCTGTTTTTT

J gene: TRBJ1-4
D gene: TRBD1
clone size: few
V gene: TRBV20-1
CDR3 protein: CSARDGSQLTGDRGWEKLFF
CDR3 DNA: TGCAGTGCTAGAGATGGGTCCCAATTAACAGGGGACAGGGGATGGGAAAAACTGTTTTTT

J gene: TRBJ2-1
D gene: TRBD2
clone size: NA
V gene: TRBV12-3/TRBV12-4
CDR3 protein: CASTLAGGPYNEQFF
CDR3 DNA: TGTGCCAGCACTCTTGCGGGGGGCCCCTACAATGAGCAGTTCTTC

J gene: TRBJ2-7
D gene: NA
clone size: few
V gene: TRBV29-1
CDR3 protein: CSVKGGSSYEQYF
CDR3 DNA: TGCAGCGTTAAGGGGGGCTCATCCTACGAGCAGTACTTC

J gene: TRBJ2-7
D gene: TRBD1
clone size: NA
V gene: TRBV12-3/TRBV12-4
CDR3 protein: CASSFPGQGAGEQYF
CDR3 DNA: TGTGCCAGCAGTTTCCCGGGACAGGGGGCTGGGGAGCAGTACTTC

J gene: TRBJ2-6
D gene: NA
clone size: NA
V gene: TRBV5-1
CDR3 protein: CASSSGSFGANVLTF
CDR3 DNA: TGCGCCAGCAGCTCAGGGTCGTTCGGGGCCAACGTCCTGACTTTC

J gene: TRBJ2-1
D gene: NA
clone size: few
V gene: TRBV7-2
CDR3 protein: CASSLGRLVGNEQFF
CDR3 DNA: TGTGCCAGCAGCTTAGGTAGACTAGTCGGCAATGAGCAGTTCTTC

J gene: TRBJ2-7
D gene: NA
clone size: NA
V gene: TRBV6-1
CDR3 protein: CASSPRDWSSYEQYF
CDR3 DNA: TGTGCCAGCAGTCCCAGGGACTGGAGCTCCTACGAGCAGTACTTC

J gene: TRBJ2-4
D gene: NA
clone size: few
V gene: TRBV7-8
CDR3 protein: CASSLERVKNIQYF
CDR3 DNA: TGTGCCAGCAGCTTAGAAAGGGTCAAAAACATTCAGTACTTC

J gene: TRBJ1-6
D gene: NA
clone size: few
V gene: TRBV27
CDR3 protein: CASGGSPLHF
CDR3 DNA: TGTGCCAGCGGGGGTTCACCCCTCCACTTT

J gene: TRBJ1-3
D gene: NA
clone size: few
V gene: TRBV6-2/TRBV6-3
CDR3 protein: CASSYSLGRSGNTIYF
CDR3 DNA: TGTGCCAGCAGTTACTCGCTCGGACGCTCTGGAAACACCATATATTTT

J gene: TRBJ2-4
D gene: TRBD2
clone size: few
V gene: TRBV20-1
CDR3 protein: CSAPGLALAKNIQYF
CDR3 DNA: TGCAGTGCTCCGGGACTAGCGCTAGCCAAAAACATTCAGTACTTC

J gene: TRBJ2-3
D gene: TRBD1
clone size: NA
V gene: TRBV12-5
CDR3 protein: CASGLGQGHTDTQYF
CDR3 DNA: TGTGCTAGTGGTTTGGGACAGGGACACACAGATACGCAGTATTTT

J gene: TRBJ2-5
D gene: TRBD1
clone size: NA
V gene: TRBV2
CDR3 protein: CASMRGQGQLNQETQYF
CDR3 DNA: TGTGCCAGCATGAGGGGACAGGGCCAACTCAACCAAGAGACCCAGTACTTC

J gene: TRBJ2-3
D gene: TRBD1
clone size: NA
V gene: TRBV3-1
CDR3 protein: CASSRTPTTGVGTDTQYF
CDR3 DNA: TGTGCCAGCAGCCGAACACCCACGACAGGGGTGGGCACAGATACGCAGTATTTT

J gene: TRBJ2-7
D gene: NA
clone size: NA
V gene: TRBV6-1
CDR3 protein: CASSTTWLKQYF
CDR3 DNA: TGTGCCAGCAGTACGACATGGCTTAAGCAGTACTTC

J gene: TRBJ2-3
D gene: NA
clone size: few
V gene: TRBV5-1
CDR3 protein: CASSLATTLGDTQYF
CDR3 DNA: TGCGCCAGCAGCTTGGCGACGACCCTTGGAGATACGCAGTATTTT